The 6 T cell receptor beta chains given below trace back to one sample, sequenced in a study of vaccination and CD4 T cells after COVID-19. With the Oncomine TCR Beta short-read assay, DNA from cultured CD4+ T cells was sequenced. Someone extracted genomic DNA from cultured CD4+ T cells. TCRdb used MiXCR to reprocess the PCR reads, holding one entry per CDR3 protein. The repertoire holds about 9,000 distinct CDR3 sequences, with 36% as singletons. Antigens for these TCRs are unknown. Treatment indicated: roughly nine-day PBMC culture with coronavirus spike peptide pools or control peptides (ViraFEST assay). Before the COVID-19 pandemic (2011-2018), CD4+ T cells were obtained from the unexposed donor. The sample taken for sequencing was CD4+ T cells from blood, cultured in vitro. All receptors derive from a human donor in good health.

This clonotype was seen only a few times. The V call is TRBV27, the J call TRBJ1-1; D call uncertain. The CDR3 length is 13 residues. V dropped 6 bases and J dropped 7 bases, with 15 bases sitting between them. Germline V lookup: CDR1 MNHEY, CDR2 SMNVEV (reference sequence). Written as DNA, the CDR3 is TGTGCCAGCAGCGTGAGGTACAGCCATGAAGCTTTCTTT. Its protein product is CASSVRYSHEAFF.

In its sample, this clonotype was seen a few times. The rearrangement links TRBV6-1 to TRBJ2-7; D unclear. Germline CDR1 and CDR2: MNHNS and SASEGT. CDR3 length: 12 residues. V shed 6 bases and J shed 3 bases, with 9 bases lying between them. The CDR3 spells CASRASSYEQYF. As DNA, the CDR3 is TGTGCCAGCAGAGCATCTAGCTACGAGCAGTACTTC.

In its sample, this clonotype was seen a few times. This chain uses TRBV7-3 with TRBJ2-1; possible D gene TRBD2, 6 bases. Trimming shortened V by 4 bases and J by 3 bases, and 13 bases separated the two germline ends. The CDR3 is 15 residues long. The germline V gene has CDR1 SGHTA and CDR2 FQGTGA. The CDR3 DNA reads TGTGCCAGCAGCTCCCTTGGCGGGGTCTACAATGAGCAGTTCTTC. Translation: CASSSLGGVYNEQFF.

The CDR3 DNA follows: TGTGCCAGCAGTTTAAGAGTTGGGACTAGCGTTAATGAGCAGTTCTTC. Protein: CASSLRVGTSVNEQFF. The rearrangement uses TRBV27 and TRBJ2-1, with 10 nucleotides matching TRBD2. In germline, CDR1 is MNHEY, CDR2 SMNVEV (reference sequence). V trimming: 2 bases; J trimming: 7 bases; junction bases outside the gene matches: 8. This CDR3 has 16 amino acids.

This clonotype was counted between two and nine times. J is TRBJ1-6 and V is TRBV6-1; 8 bases fit TRBD1. The ends lost 2 bases at V and 11 bases at J; junction bases unmatched: 5. Per germline, CDR1 MNHNS and CDR2 SASEGT. This CDR3 is 14 amino acids long. CDR3 coding DNA: TGTGCCAGCAGTGAACGGACAGGGCCTCCACCCCTCCACTTT. Translation: CASSERTGPPPLHF.

This clonotype was seen a few times. The V and J genes are TRBV2 and TRBJ1-2; a weak D match, TRBD1 (5 bases). Germline V lookup: CDR1 SNHLY, CDR2 FYNNEI. The CDR3 totals 14 residues. Trimming took off 2 bases at V and 4 bases at J, with 11 bases between the two ends. This CDR3 reads CASSESQGIYGYTF. The CDR3, as DNA: TGTGCCAGCAGTGAATCGCAGGGTATCTATGGCTACACCTTC.